The TCR beta chain under discussion was sequenced for a study of radiation and T cells in renal cell carcinoma. TCRdb's table, derived via immunoSEQ multiplex PCR, lists solely in-frame clones and lacks some. The sample holds around 160,000 clones; about 87% are singletons and the top ten take about 4.3%. Described time point: baseline pretreatment blood. As for treatment: 15 Gy SBRT to primary tumor, nephrectomy 4 weeks later. Serial blood draws occurred at baseline and 2 and 4 weeks post-SBRT. The sequence was collected from a woman between 65 and 79 years old with renal cell carcinoma. Sample: blood, taken from a patient whose treatment included radiotherapy and nephrectomy.

CDR3 DNA: TGTGCCAGCAGTTCCCCTTCCCGGAACCCCAAAAACATTCAGTACTTC. Translation gives CASSSPSRNPKNIQYF. The genes are TRBV6-5 and TRBJ2-4; D is uncertain. Germline-derived CDR1 and CDR2 are MNHEY and SVGAGI. The V and J ends lost 4 bases and 2 bases respectively, with 15 bases between them. The CDR3 runs to 16 residues.